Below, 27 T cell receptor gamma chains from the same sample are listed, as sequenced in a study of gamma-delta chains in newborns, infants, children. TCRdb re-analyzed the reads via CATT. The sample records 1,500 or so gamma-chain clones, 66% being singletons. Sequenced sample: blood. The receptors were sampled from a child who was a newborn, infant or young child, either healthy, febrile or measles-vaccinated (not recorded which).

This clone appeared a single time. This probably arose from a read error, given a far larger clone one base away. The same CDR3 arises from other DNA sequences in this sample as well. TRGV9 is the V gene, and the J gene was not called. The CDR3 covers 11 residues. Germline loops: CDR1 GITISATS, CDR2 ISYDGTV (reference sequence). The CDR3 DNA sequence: TGTGCCTTGTGGGAGGTGGGTAAGAAACTCTTC. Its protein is CALWEVGKKLF.

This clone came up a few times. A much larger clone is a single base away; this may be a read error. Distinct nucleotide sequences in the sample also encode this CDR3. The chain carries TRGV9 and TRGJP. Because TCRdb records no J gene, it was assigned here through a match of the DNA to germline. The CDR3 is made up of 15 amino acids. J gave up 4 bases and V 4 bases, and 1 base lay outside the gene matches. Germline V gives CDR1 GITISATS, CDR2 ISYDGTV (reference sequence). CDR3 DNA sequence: TGTGCCTTGTGGGACCAAGAGTTGGGCAAAAAAATCAAGGTATTT. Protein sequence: CALWDQELGKKIKVF.

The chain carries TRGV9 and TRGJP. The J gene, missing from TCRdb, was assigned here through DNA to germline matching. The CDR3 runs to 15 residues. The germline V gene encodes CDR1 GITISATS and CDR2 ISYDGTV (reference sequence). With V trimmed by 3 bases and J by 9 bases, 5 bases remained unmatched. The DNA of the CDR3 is TGTGCCTTGTGGGAGATGGGGTTGGGCAAAAAAATCAAGGTATTT. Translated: CALWEMGLGKKIKVF.

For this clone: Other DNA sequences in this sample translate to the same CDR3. CDR3 bases: TGTGCCTTGTGGGGAGAGTTGGGCAAAAAAATCAAGGTATTT. This sequence encodes CALWGELGKKIKVF. The genes are TRGV9 and TRGJP. TCRdb leaves out the J gene; it was filled in here by matching the DNA to germline. Trimming at V came to 5 bases and at J to 6 bases, leaving 1 base not matched to a gene. The germline gives CDR1 GITISATS, CDR2 ISYDGTV (reference sequence). This CDR3 is 14 amino acids long.

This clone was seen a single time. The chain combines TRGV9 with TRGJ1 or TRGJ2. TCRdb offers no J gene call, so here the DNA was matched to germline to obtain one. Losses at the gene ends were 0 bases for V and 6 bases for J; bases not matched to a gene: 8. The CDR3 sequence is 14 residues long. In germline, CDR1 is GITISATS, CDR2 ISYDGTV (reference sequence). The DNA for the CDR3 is TGTGCCTTGTGGGAGGTGAACGGTTGTTATAAGAAACTCTTT. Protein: CALWEVNGCYKKLF.

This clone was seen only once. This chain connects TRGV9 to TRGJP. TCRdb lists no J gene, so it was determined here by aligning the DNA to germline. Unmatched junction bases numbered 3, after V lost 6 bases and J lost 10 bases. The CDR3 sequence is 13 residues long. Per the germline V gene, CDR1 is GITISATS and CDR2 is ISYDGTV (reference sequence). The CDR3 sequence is CALWTLGKKIKVF. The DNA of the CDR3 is TGTGCCTTGTGGACCTTGGGCAAAAAAATCAAGGTATTT.

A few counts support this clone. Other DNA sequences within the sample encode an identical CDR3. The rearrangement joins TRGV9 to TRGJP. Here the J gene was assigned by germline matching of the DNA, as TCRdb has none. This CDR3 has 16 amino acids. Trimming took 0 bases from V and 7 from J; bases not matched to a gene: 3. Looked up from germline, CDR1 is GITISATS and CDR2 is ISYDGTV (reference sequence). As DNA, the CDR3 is TGTGCCTTGTGGGAGGTGCCCGAGTTGGGCAAAAAAATCAAGGTATTT. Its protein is CALWEVPELGKKIKVF.

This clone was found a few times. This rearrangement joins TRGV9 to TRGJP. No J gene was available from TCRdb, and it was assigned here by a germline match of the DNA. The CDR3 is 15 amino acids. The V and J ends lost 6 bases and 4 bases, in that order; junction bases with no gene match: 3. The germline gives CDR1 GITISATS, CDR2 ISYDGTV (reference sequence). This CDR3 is CALWSQELGKKIKVF. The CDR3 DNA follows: TGTGCCTTGTGGAGTCAAGAGTTGGGCAAAAAAATCAAGGTATTT.

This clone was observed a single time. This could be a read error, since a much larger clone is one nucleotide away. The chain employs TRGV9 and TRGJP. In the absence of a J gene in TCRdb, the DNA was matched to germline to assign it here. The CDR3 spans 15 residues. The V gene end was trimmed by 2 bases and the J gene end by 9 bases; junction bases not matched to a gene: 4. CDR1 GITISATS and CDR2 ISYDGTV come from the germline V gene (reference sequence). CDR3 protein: CALWEAVLGKKIKVF. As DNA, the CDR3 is TGTGCCTTGTGGGAGGCGGTGTTGGGCAAAAAAATCAAGGTATTT.

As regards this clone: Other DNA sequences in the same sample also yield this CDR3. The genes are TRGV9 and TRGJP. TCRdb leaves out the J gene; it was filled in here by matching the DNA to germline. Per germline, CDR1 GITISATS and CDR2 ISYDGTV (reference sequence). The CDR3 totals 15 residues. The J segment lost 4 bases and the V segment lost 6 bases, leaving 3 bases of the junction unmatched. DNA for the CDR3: TGTGCCTTGTGGTTACAAGAGTTGGGCAAAAAAATCAAGGTATTT. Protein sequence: CALWLQELGKKIKVF.

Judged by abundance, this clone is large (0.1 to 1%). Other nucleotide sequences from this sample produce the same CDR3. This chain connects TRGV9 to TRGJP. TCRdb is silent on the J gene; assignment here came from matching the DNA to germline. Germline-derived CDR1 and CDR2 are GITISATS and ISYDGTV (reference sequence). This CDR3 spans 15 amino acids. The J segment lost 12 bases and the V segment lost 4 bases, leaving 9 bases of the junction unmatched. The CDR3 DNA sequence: TGTGCCTTGTGGGATCGCGGGGGGGGCAAAAAAATCAAGGTATTT. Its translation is CALWDRGGGKKIKVF.

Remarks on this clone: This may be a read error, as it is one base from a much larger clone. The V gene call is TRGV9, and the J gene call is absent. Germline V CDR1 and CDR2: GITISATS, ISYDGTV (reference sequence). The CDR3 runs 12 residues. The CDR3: CALWEVYYNKLF. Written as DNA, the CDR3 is TGTGCCTTGTGGGAGGTCTATTATAACAAACTCTTT.

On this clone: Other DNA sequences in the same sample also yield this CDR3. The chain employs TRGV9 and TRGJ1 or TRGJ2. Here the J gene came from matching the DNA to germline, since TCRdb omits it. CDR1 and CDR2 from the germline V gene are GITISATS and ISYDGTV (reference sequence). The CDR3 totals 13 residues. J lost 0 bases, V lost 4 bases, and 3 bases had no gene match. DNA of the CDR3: TGTGCCTTGTGGGAAGGGAATTATTATAAGAAACTCTTT. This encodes CALWEGNYYKKLF.

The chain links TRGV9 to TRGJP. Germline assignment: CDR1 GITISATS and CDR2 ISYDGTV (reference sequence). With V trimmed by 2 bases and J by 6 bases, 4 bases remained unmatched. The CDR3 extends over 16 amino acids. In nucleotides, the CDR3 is TGTGCCTTGTGGGAGGAGGGAGAGTTGGGCAAAAAAATCAAGGTATTT. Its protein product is CALWEEGELGKKIKVF.

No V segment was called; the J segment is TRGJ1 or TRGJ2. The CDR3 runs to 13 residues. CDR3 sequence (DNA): TGTGCCACCTGGGATGGCCACCGCCGTAAGAAACTCTTT. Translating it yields CATWDGHRRKKLF.

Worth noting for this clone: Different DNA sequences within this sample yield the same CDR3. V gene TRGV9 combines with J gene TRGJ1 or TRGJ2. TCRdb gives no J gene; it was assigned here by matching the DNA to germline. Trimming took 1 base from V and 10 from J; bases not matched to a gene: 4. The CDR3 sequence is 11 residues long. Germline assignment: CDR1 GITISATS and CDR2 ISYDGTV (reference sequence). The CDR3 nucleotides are TGTGCCTTGTGGGAGGTCGGCAAGAAACTCTTT. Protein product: CALWEVGKKLF.

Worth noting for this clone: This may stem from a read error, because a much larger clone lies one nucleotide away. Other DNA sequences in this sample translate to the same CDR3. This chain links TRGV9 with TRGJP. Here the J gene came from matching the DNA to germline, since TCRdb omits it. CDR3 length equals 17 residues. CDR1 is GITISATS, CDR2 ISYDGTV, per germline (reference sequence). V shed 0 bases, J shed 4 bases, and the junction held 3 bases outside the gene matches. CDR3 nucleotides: TGTGCCTTGTGGGAGGTGCGTCAAGAGTTGGGCAAAAAAATCAAGGTATTT. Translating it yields CALWEVRQELGKKIKVF.

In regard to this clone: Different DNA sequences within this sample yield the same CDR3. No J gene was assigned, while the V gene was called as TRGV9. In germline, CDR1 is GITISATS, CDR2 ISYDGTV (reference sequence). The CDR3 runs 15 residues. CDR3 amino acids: CALWERELGKKIKVF. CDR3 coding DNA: TGTGCCTTGTGGGAAAGAGAGTTGGGCAAAAAAATAAAGGTATTT.

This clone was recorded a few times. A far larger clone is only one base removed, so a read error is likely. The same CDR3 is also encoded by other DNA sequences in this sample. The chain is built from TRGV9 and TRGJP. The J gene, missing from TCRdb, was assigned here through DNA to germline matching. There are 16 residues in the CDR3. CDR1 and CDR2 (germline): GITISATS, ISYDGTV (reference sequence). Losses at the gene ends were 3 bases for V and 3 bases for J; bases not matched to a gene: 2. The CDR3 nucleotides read TGTGCCTTGTGGGAGTTGCAAGAGTTGGGCAAAAAAATCAAGGTATTT. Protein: CALWELQELGKKIKVF.

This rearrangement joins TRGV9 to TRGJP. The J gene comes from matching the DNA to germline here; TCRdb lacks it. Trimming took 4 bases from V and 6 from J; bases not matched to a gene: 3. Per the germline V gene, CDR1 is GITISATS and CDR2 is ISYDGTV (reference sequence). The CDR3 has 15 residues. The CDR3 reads CALWDIELGKKIKVF. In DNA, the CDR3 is TGTGCCTTGTGGGACATAGAGTTGGGCAAAAAAATCAAGGTATTT.

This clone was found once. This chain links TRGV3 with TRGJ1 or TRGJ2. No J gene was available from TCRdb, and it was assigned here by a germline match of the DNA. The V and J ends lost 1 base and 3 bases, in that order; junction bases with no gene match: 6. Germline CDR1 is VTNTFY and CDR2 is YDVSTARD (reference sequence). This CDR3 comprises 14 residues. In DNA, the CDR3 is TGTGCCACCTGGGACAGCCCGCTTTATTATAAGAAACTCTTT. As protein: CATWDSPLYYKKLF.

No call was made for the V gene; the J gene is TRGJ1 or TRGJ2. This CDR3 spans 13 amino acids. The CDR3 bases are TGTGCCTTGTCTCATCCCACTTATTATAAGAAACTCTTT. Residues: CALSHPTYYKKLF.

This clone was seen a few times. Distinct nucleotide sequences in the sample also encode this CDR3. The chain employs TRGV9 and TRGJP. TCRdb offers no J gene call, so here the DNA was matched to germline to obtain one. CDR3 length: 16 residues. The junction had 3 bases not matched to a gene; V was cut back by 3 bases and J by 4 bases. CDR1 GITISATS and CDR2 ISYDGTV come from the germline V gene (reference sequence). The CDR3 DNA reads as TGTGCCTTGTGGGAGCTCCAAGAGTTGGGCAAAAAAATCAAGGTATTT. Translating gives CALWELQELGKKIKVF.

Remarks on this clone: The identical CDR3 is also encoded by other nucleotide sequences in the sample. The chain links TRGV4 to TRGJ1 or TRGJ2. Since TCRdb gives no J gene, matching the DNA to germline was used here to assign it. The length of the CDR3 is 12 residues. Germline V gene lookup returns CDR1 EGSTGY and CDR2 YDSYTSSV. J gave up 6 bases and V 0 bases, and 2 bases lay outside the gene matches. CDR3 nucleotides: TGTGCCACCTGGGATGGGGGTTATAAGAAACTCTTT. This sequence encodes CATWDGGYKKLF.

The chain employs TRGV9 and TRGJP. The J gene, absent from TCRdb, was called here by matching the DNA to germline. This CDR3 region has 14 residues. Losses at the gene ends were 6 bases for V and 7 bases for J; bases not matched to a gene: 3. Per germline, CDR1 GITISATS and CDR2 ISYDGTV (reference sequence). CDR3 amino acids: CALWRELGKKIKVF. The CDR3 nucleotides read TGTGCCTTGTGGCGGGAGTTGGGCAAAAAAATCAAGGTATTT.

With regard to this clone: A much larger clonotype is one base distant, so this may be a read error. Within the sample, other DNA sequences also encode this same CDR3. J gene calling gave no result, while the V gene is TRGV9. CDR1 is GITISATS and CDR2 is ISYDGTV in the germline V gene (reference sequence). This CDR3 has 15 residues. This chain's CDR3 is CALWEVQLGKKIKVF. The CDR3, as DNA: TGTGCCTTGTGGGAGGTGCAGTTGGGCAAAAAAATTAAGGTATTT.

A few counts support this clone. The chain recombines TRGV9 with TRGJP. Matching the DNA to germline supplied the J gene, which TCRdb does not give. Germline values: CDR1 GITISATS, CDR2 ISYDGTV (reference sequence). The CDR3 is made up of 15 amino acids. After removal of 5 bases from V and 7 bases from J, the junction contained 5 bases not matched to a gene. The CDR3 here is CALWGRELGKKIKVF. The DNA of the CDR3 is TGTGCCTTGTGGGGGAGGGAGTTGGGCAAAAAAATCAAGGTATTT.